This T cell receptor (beta chain) was captured by sequencing in a study of beta chain features in type 1 diabetes. Study results and limitations: In every one of the four CD4+ subsets, TCRB CDR3s were moderately but significantly shorter in Type 1 diabetes patients.

The authors reverse transcribed all of the isolated RNA, so sequencing captured expressed TCRB transcripts. Using immunoSEQ multiplex PCR, the repertoire was profiled, and TCRdb retains in-frame clones only, with some absent. The sample includes 400,000 or so clones, 9.6% seen only once; the top ten take over 0.45%. One heparinised draw, averaging around 120 mL, was taken per donor. This clone has only a few counts. What it recognizes is unknown. The clonotype was recovered from a man younger than 45 with type 1 diabetes. Source material: central memory CD4+ T cells from blood.

The CDR3 loop is CASRAQGRPSYEQYF. For the CDR3, the DNA is TGTGCCAGCAGAGCACAGGGGCGGCCCTCCTACGAGCAGTACTTC. The rearrangement uses TRBV28 and TRBJ2-7, with 7 bases that match TRBD1. From germline, CDR1 is MDHEN and CDR2 SYDVKM. Trimming at V came to 6 bases and at J to 0 bases, leaving 8 bases not matched to a gene. The length of the CDR3 is 15 residues.